The next 31 T cell receptor beta chains were all read from a single sample in a study of cytotoxic CD8 clonotypes in ibrutinib-treated CLL. TCRdb's table, derived via immunoSEQ multiplex PCR, lists solely in-frame clones and lacks some. The repertoire has about 300,000 clones, 67% of them found once; the top ten carry under 8%. Sequencing used PBMCs, obtained after 36 months of ibrutinib treatment. These receptors came from a human donor with chronic lymphocytic leukemia.

The chain combines TRBV27 with TRBJ2-5, with 8 bases fitting TRBD2. The ends lost 5 bases at V and 2 bases at J; junction bases unmatched: 10. Germline V gene sequence: CDR1 MNHEY, CDR2 SMNVEV (reference sequence). The CDR3 length is 16 residues. This chain's CDR3 is CASSPKHTSGQETQYF. The CDR3 DNA is TGTGCCAGCAGTCCAAAACATACTAGCGGACAAGAGACCCAGTACTTC.

This clone appeared a few times. The chain recombines TRBV6-5 with TRBJ2-1, with TRBD2 matching 7 bases. The trim removed 10 bases at V and 2 bases at J, leaving 5 bases unmatched. Germline V CDR1 and CDR2: MNHEY, SVGAGI. There are 13 residues in the CDR3. CDR3 sequence (DNA): TGTGCCACCCGACTAGCAACCTACAATGAGCAGTTCTTC. As protein: CATRLATYNEQFF.

The chain joins TRBV10-3 to TRBJ2-5; D might be TRBD2 (5 bases). This CDR3 region has 14 residues. Germline V gene sequence: CDR1 ENHRY, CDR2 SYGVKD. Trimming shortened V by 6 bases and J by 4 bases, and 15 bases separated the two germline ends. The CDR3 DNA follows: TGTGCCATCAGCGCGCCGGGAAGGATAGAGACCCAGTACTTC. Its protein product is CAISAPGRIETQYF.

This clone occurred once. This chain uses TRBV19 with TRBJ2-7, with TRBD1 identical over 10 bases. The CDR3 has 17 residues. Germline loops: CDR1 LNHDA, CDR2 SQIVND (reference sequence). V trimming: 3 bases; J trimming: 6 bases; junction bases outside the gene matches: 14. The CDR3 region has the DNA TGTGCCAGTAGTATGGGAACAACGGGACAGGGGATCTCCGAGCAGTACTTC. It translates to CASSMGTTGQGISEQYF.

This clone was seen just once. The chain carries TRBV7-2 and TRBJ2-1; possible D gene TRBD2, 5 bases. The CDR3 consists of 13 residues. V was trimmed by 5 bases and J by 9 bases, leaving 14 bases between them. Germline values: CDR1 SGHTA, CDR2 FQGNSA. The CDR3 here is CASSPGLIGEQFF. In nucleotides, the CDR3 is TGTGCCAGCAGCCCCGGACTCATAGGTGAGCAGTTCTTC. The complete variable domain, with remaining parts taken from reference TRBV7-2 and TRBJ2-1, reads GAGVSQSPSNKVTEKGKDVELRCDPISGHTALYWYRQSLGQGLEFLIYFQGNSAPDKSGLPSDRFSAERTGGSVSTLTIQRTQQEDSAVYLCASSPGLIGEQFFGPGTRLTVL.

The gene calls are TRBV5-8 and TRBJ2-2, with D uncertain. The CDR3 has 14 residues. The germline V and J ends were trimmed by 0 bases and 2 bases, with 5 bases remaining between them. Per the germline V gene, CDR1 is SGHTS and CDR2 is YDEGEE. The CDR3 DNA sequence: TGTGCCAGCAGCTTGGTTCGTAACACCGGGGAGCTGTTTTTT. It translates to CASSLVRNTGELFF.

The CDR3 spells CASSSGTGLDEKLFF. For the CDR3, the DNA is TGTGCCAGCAGCTCAGGGACAGGGTTGGATGAAAAACTGTTTTTT. This rearrangement joins TRBV11-2 to TRBJ1-4, with 9 bases fitting TRBD1. Unmatched junction bases numbered 6, after V lost 4 bases and J lost 6 bases. Germline V gene sequence: CDR1 SGHAT, CDR2 FQNNGV. There are 15 residues in the CDR3. The full variable domain, its missing parts supplied by reference TRBV11-2 and TRBJ1-4, is EAGVAQSPRYKIIEKRQSVAFWCNPISGHATLYWYQQILGQGPKLLIQFQNNGVVDDSQLPKDRFSAERLKGVDSTLKIQPAKLEDSAVYLCASSSGTGLDEKLFFGSGTQLSVL.

The chain carries TRBV28 and TRBJ2-7; a possible D gene is TRBD2 (5 bases). There are 13 residues in the CDR3. The V gene lost 8 bases and the J gene lost 5 bases, with 16 bases spanning the gap. The germline V gene has CDR1 MDHEN and CDR2 SYDVKM. The chain's CDR3 is CASLRDWRDEQYF. The CDR3 region has the DNA TGTGCCAGCTTGAGGGATTGGCGCGACGAGCAGTACTTC.

The chain's CDR3 is CASSLLLGTSLADTQYF. In DNA form, the CDR3 reads TGCGCCAGCAGCTTGTTATTAGGGACTAGCCTCGCAGATACGCAGTATTTT. This chain links TRBV5-1 with TRBJ2-3; 9 bases line up with TRBD2. The germline gives CDR1 SGHRS, CDR2 YFSETQ. J lost 4 bases, V lost 1 base, and 10 bases had no gene match. CDR3 length: 17 residues.

The V and J genes are TRBV25-1 and TRBJ1-5; D not resolved. The CDR3 is 13 residues long. Germline V gene sequence: CDR1 MGHDK, CDR2 SYGVNS. V lost 7 bases, J lost 2 bases, and 9 bases lay in between. Written as DNA, the CDR3 is TGTGCCAGCACCCGGGATGGCAATCAGCCCCAGCATTTT. It codes for CASTRDGNQPQHF.

V gene TRBV28 combines with J gene TRBJ2-7, with 7 bases identical to TRBD1. There are 15 residues in the CDR3. J gave up 2 bases and V 5 bases, and 9 bases lay outside the gene matches. Per germline, CDR1 MDHEN and CDR2 SYDVKM. The CDR3 region is CASSPIDRVTYEQYF. The CDR3 DNA sequence: TGTGCCAGCAGTCCGATTGACAGGGTGACCTACGAGCAGTACTTC.

V usage is TRBV7-9 and J usage is TRBJ2-7; 8 bases line up with TRBD1. V was clipped by 5 bases and J by 4 bases; unmatched bases: 10. CDR1 is SEHNR and CDR2 is FQNEAQ in the germline V gene (reference sequence). The CDR3 consists of 15 residues. CDR3 nucleotide sequence: TGTGCCAGCAGCGTGGGACAGGTCTCTTCTTACGAGCAGTACTTC. Translating gives CASSVGQVSSYEQYF.

This clone was seen repeatedly, ten times or more. This chain uses TRBV7-2 with TRBJ1-2; D gene unclear. Per the germline V gene, CDR1 is SGHTA and CDR2 is FQGNSA. Trimming removed 1 base from V and 6 bases from J, with 15 bases in between. The CDR3 sequence is 15 residues long. As DNA, the CDR3 is TGTGCCAGCAGCTTAGGGATCCTTCAACTCAATGGCTACACCTTC. Protein: CASSLGILQLNGYTF.

This chain uses TRBV6-1 with TRBJ2-1; 9 nucleotides agree with TRBD2. V dropped 10 bases and J dropped 9; count of bases not matched to a gene: 16. Germline V CDR1 and CDR2: MNHNS, SASEGT. The length of the CDR3 is 15 residues. Here the CDR3 reads CATELPGLAGSEQFF. The CDR3 coding sequence is TGTGCCACCGAATTACCGGGACTAGCTGGATCTGAGCAGTTCTTC.

The gene calls are TRBV29-1 and TRBJ2-1; D is unresolved. The ends were cut back, 5 bases at V and 10 bases at J, with 12 bases in the middle. Germline CDR1 SQVTM, CDR2 ANQGSEA. The CDR3 is 11 residues long. The CDR3 reads CSVSSTSEQFF. In DNA, the CDR3 is TGCAGCGTTAGTTCGACTTCGGAGCAGTTCTTC.

The rearrangement links TRBV9 to TRBJ2-4, with D maybe TRBD1 (5 bases). Germline-derived CDR1 and CDR2 are SGDLS and YYNGEE. The CDR3 runs to 12 residues. V lost 4 bases, J lost 6 bases, and 8 bases lay in between. The CDR3 coding sequence is TGTGCCAGCAGCCCAGGGTCAAACATTCAGTACTTC. Protein: CASSPGSNIQYF. The full variable domain, its missing parts supplied by reference TRBV9 and TRBJ2-4, is DSGVTQTPKHLITATGQRVTLRCSPRSGDLSVYWYQQSLDQGLQFLIQYYNGEERAKGNILERFSAQQFPDLHSELNLSSLELGDSALYFCASSPGSNIQYFGAGTRLSVL.

The rearrangement joins TRBV9 to TRBJ2-3, with a possible D match to TRBD1 (6 bases). Trimming cost V 0 bases and J 3 bases, with 20 bases left between them. The CDR3 is 18 residues long. Per germline, CDR1 SGDLS and CDR2 YYNGEE. The CDR3 sequence: CASSVGTVQGPRTDTQYF. The CDR3 coding sequence is TGTGCCAGCAGCGTAGGGACAGTACAGGGACCTAGGACAGATACGCAGTATTTT.

Written as DNA, the CDR3 is TGTGCCAGCAGTAGTGGAGGGGGGACAGGTCAGCCCCAGCATTTT. This codes for CASSSGGGTGQPQHF. The rearrangement links TRBV9 to TRBJ1-5; 8 bases are a match to TRBD1. This CDR3 has 15 amino acids. From germline, CDR1 is SGDLS and CDR2 YYNGEE. Trimming took 5 bases from V and 6 from J; bases not matched to a gene: 10.

This chain joins TRBV5-1 and TRBJ1-1; 8 bases fit TRBD1. This CDR3 spans 14 amino acids. Germline V gene data show CDR1 as SGHRS and CDR2 as YFSETQ. After removal of 4 bases from V and 2 bases from J, the junction contained 4 bases not matched to a gene. The chain's CDR3 is CASSPGQVNTEAFF. The CDR3 coding sequence is TGCGCCAGCAGCCCGGGACAGGTTAACACTGAAGCTTTCTTT.

The chain carries TRBV7-6 and TRBJ2-2; D is possibly TRBD1 (7 bases). The germline gives CDR1 SGHVS, CDR2 FNYEAQ. V lost 2 bases, J lost 6 bases, and 25 bases lay in between. The CDR3 runs to 19 residues. The CDR3 DNA reads TGTGCCAGCAGCTTACACTATCCAAGCGGAGGGGGCCCCGCCGGGGAGCTGTTTTTT. It translates to CASSLHYPSGGGPAGELFF. Full variable domain (rest looked up from reference TRBV7-6 and TRBJ2-2): GAGVSQSPRYKVTKRGQDVALRCDPISGHVSLYWYRQALGQGPEFLTYFNYEAQQDKSGLPNDRFSAERPEGSISTLTIQRTEQRDSAMYRCASSLHYPSGGGPAGELFFGEGSRLTVL.

CDR3 sequence (DNA): TGTGCCAGCAGTAGAAGCACCTATGGCTACACCTTC. The encoded protein is CASSRSTYGYTF. The chain has TRBV6-6 and TRBJ1-2; the D is unclear. The germline CDR1 and CDR2 sequences are MNHNY and SVGAGI (reference sequence). This CDR3 has 12 residues. The V end was cut by 5 bases, the J end by 4 bases, with 8 bases between.

The rearrangement links TRBV9 to TRBJ2-1, with D possibly being TRBD2 (6 bases). The CDR3 extends over 13 amino acids. CDR1 SGDLS and CDR2 YYNGEE come from the germline V gene. The germline V and J ends were trimmed by 7 bases and 5 bases, with 13 bases remaining between them. Here the CDR3 reads CASSVGSNNEQFF. The CDR3 DNA is TGTGCCAGCTCTGTCGGGAGCAACAATGAGCAGTTCTTC.

This chain connects TRBV6-5 to TRBJ1-1; D is possibly TRBD1 (6 bases). The ends were cut back, 6 bases at V and 6 bases at J, with 14 bases in the middle. This CDR3 is built from 13 residues. From germline, CDR1 is MNHEY and CDR2 SVGAGI. DNA of the CDR3: TGTGCCAGCAGCCCCGGTCGGGGGCCTGAAGCTTTCTTT. Residues: CASSPGRGPEAFF.

This chain connects TRBV29-1 to TRBJ1-1; 10 nucleotides align to TRBD1. This CDR3 has 14 residues. Looked up from germline, CDR1 is SQVTM and CDR2 is ANQGSEA. Trimming at V came to 8 bases and at J to 2 bases, leaving 8 bases not matched to a gene. The CDR3 coding sequence is TGCAGCACATTAGGACAGGGGGTTAACACTGAAGCTTTCTTT. Protein product: CSTLGQGVNTEAFF.

This chain uses TRBV19 with TRBJ2-5; tentatively, D is TRBD2 (5 bases). The CDR3 is 14 amino acids. Germline V gene sequence: CDR1 LNHDA, CDR2 SQIVND (reference sequence). V was cut by 4 bases and J by 4 bases, with 13 bases left in between. The CDR3 coding sequence is TGTGCCAGTAGTAACCGGCGGGCGGCAGAGACCCAGTACTTC. Amino acid sequence: CASSNRRAAETQYF.

This chain joins TRBV28 and TRBJ2-2; the D gene is possibly TRBD2 (6 bases). The CDR3 loop spans 16 amino acids. V was shortened by 8 bases and J by 8 bases, with 24 bases between the two germline ends. Germline V gene sequence: CDR1 MDHEN, CDR2 SYDVKM. The CDR3 spells CASFPARSGTRGELFF. The CDR3 region has the DNA TGTGCCAGCTTCCCCGCTCGTTCGGGGACTCGGGGGGAGCTGTTTTTT.

The chain couples TRBV4-1 to TRBJ2-3; 15 positions match TRBD2. The germline CDR1 and CDR2 sequences are MGHRA and YSYEKL. The CDR3 has 18 residues. Trimming took 7 bases from V and 4 from J; bases not matched to a gene: 12. DNA for the CDR3: TGCGCCAGCACCTCCAGGACTAGCGGGAGGGCGTCTTCAGATACGCAGTATTTT. Its translation: CASTSRTSGRASSDTQYF.

V is TRBV7-2 and J is TRBJ1-2; TRBD1 agrees at 12 bases. Germline CDR1 SGHTA, CDR2 FQGNSA. V shed 1 base and J 8 bases; nucleotides not matched to a gene: 2. This CDR3 spans 14 amino acids. CDR3 in DNA: TGTGCCAGCAGCTTAGGGGACAGGGGGCGCGGCTACACCTTC. This encodes CASSLGDRGRGYTF.

V is TRBV15 and J is TRBJ2-5, with no clear D. The CDR3 runs 13 residues. Germline CDR1 reads LNHNV; CDR2 reads YYDKDF (reference sequence). V dropped 1 base and J dropped 2 bases, with 5 bases sitting between them. In nucleotides, the CDR3 is TGTGCCACCAGCAGAGCTAGTCAAGAGACCCAGTACTTC. As protein: CATSRASQETQYF.

The V call is TRBV6-5, the J call TRBJ2-1; the D is unclear. Trimming stripped 6 bases from V and 5 bases from J, with 11 bases between. Germline V lookup: CDR1 MNHEY, CDR2 SVGAGI. This CDR3 spans 13 amino acids. CDR3 loop: CASSRSANNEQFF. The DNA for the CDR3 is TGTGCCAGCAGCCGTTCGGCGAACAATGAGCAGTTCTTC.

In its sample, this clone was seen a few times. The V gene is TRBV5-6, the J gene TRBJ2-2; D gene uncertain. The CDR3 spans 17 residues. Germline CDR1 SGHDT, CDR2 YYEEEE. The ends were cut back, 4 bases at V and 6 bases at J, with 22 bases in the middle. CDR3 sequence reads: CASSPMTLVLLPGELFF. CDR3 coding DNA: TGTGCCAGCAGCCCAATGACCCTAGTCTTATTGCCCGGGGAGCTGTTTTTT.